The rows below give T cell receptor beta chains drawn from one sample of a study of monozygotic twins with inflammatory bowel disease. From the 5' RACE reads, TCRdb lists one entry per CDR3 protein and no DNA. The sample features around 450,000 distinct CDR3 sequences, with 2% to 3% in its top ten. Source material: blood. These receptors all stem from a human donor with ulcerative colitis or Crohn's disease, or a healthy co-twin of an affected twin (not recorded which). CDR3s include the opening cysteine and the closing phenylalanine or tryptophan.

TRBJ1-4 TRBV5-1 CASRVQGYNEKLFF
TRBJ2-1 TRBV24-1 CATSDFNSLNEQFF
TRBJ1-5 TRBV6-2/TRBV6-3 CASSPGTYPSQPHHF
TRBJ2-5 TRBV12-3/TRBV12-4 CASSLAGLTETQYF
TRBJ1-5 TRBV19 CASSISGRYSNQPQHF
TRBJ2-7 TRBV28 CASSLASAGTSSYEQYF
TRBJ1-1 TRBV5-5 CASSLMFRNTEAFF
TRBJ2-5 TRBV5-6 CASSLASASTGGVETQYF
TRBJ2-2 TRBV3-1 CASSKGLNTGELFF
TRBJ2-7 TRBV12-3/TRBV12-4 CASSFAGLSGEQYF
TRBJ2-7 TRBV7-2 CASSLAGPEAYF
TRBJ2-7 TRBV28 CASTWDRGPYEQYF
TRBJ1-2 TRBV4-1 CASSQDTRGSLQQNYGYTF
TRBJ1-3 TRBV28 CASSRGAISGNTIYF
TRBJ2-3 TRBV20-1 CSARSLVALTDTQYF
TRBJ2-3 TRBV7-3 CASSLIPDADTQYF
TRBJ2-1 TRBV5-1 CASSSDGPNTANKQFF
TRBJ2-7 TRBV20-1 CSARFGTSGAYEQYF
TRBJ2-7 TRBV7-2 CASSLSGTGVYEQYF
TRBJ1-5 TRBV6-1 CASCPDGYQPQHF
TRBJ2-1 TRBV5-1 CASSWGRDGHNEQFF
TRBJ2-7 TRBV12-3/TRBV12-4 CASSAYSSGGNEQYF
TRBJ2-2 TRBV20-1 CSARSGENTGELFF
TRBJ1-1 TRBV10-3 CAISESGLGNTEAFF
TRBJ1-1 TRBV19 CAATRTGRFDTEAFF
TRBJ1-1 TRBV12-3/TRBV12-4 CASSLGGKGSTEAFF
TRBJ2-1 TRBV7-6 CASSLAGGINNEQFF
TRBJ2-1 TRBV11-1 CASSSPMFGSGAYNEQFF
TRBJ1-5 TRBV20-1 CSALRGTVQSGQPQHF
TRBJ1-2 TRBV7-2 CASIRNGQGFGYTF
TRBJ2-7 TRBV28 CASSHGVGGLLYEQYF
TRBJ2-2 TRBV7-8 CASSLVFTVNTGELFF
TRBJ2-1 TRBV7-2 CASSLALVSGPTTYNEQFF
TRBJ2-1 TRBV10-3 CASSTAGGLGNEQFF
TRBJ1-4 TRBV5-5 CASSVVQGINEKLFF
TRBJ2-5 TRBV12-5 CASGLDTETQYF
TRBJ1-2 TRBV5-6 CASSLEGMADTTF
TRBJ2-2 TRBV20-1 CSARDWLAGTGELFF
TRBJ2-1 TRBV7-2 CASSLGTGVAGGNEQFF
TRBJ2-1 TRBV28 CASRRLAGPYNEQFF
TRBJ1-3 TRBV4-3 CASSQEGHHLVGIGNTIYF
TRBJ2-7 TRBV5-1 CASSLVQEVGEQYF
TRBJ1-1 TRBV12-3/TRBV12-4 CASSQDRGSEAFF
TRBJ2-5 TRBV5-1 CASSSSGTSGSWETQYF
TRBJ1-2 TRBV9 CASSVPGAGGYTF
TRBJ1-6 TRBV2 CASRPSQGARNSPLHF
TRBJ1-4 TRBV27 CASSLAGGEEKLFF
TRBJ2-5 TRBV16 CASSQSKSDQETQYF
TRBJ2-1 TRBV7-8 CASSLGRGGLNEQFF
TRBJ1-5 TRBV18 CASSPGQTAEPQHF
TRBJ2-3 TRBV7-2 CASSRRDRGADTQYF
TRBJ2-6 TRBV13 CASSNTGSGANVLTF
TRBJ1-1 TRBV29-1 CSVATPNTEAFF
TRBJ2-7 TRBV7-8 CASSLEGQGGSYEQYF
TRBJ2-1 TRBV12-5 CASGLDGNEQFF
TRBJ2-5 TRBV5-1 CASTLSDRGTQETQYF
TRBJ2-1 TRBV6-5 CASSYPGEHEQFF
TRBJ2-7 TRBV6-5 CASSYGDRSSYEQYF
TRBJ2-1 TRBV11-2 CASSPTGTSGNEQFF